Listed here are 17 T cell receptor beta chains from one sample, sequenced in a study of response to subunit inactivated influenza vaccine (dated by TCRdb to the late 2010s). Library prep was done by RT-PCR. The reads were generated on an Illumina HiSeq 2500. TCRdb redid the processing of the public reads, applying fastp at Q25 and MiXCR, and retained in-frame beta chains. Each CDR3 protein gets just one entry, which takes the most common genes and DNA from the rows behind it. The sample table holds about 520,000 distinct CDR3 sequences, of which roughly 23% were seen once. The ten largest make up approximately 2% of the sample. This material consisted of CD4+ T cells sorted from PBMCs, taken more than 4 days after vaccination. Every receptor here comes from a man aged 45-65 years who received an inactivated influenza vaccine. Donor details come from another sample of the same person, matched by shared clones.

This clonotype was picked up a small number of times. J is TRBJ1-1 and V is TRBV6-2 or TRBV6-3; no clear D. CDR3 length: 11 residues. Between the trimmed V and J ends, which lost 8 bases and 5 bases, there was a span of 9 bases. Germline V CDR1 and CDR2: MNHEY, SVGEGT. The CDR3 reads CASESGTEAFF. CDR3 in DNA: TGTGCCAGCGAAAGTGGTACTGAAGCTTTCTTT.

Written as DNA, the CDR3 is TGTGCCACCAGTGACCCTCTAGCGGGGGACGCCTACAATGAGCAGTTCTTC. Amino acid sequence: CATSDPLAGDAYNEQFF. This chain uses TRBV24-1 with TRBJ2-1, with 10 bases that match TRBD2. Germline V gene lookup returns CDR1 KGHDR and CDR2 SFDVKD. The ends lost 4 bases at V and 2 bases at J; junction bases unmatched: 7. The CDR3 consists of 17 residues.

This clonotype was picked up a small number of times. V usage is TRBV5-1 and J usage is TRBJ1-4, with TRBD1 as a possible D gene (6 bases). The CDR3 totals 16 residues. The germline V and J ends were trimmed by 1 base and 3 bases, with 13 bases remaining between them. Germline loops: CDR1 SGHRS, CDR2 YFSETQ. The CDR3 loop is CASSLYGGMANEKLFF. In DNA, the CDR3 is TGCGCCAGCAGCTTGTATGGGGGCATGGCTAATGAAAAACTGTTTTTT.

This clonotype was observed a handful of times. The J gene is TRBJ2-1, the V gene TRBV7-9; 10 nucleotides align to TRBD2. Germline V CDR1 and CDR2: SEHNR, FQNEAQ (reference sequence). This CDR3 has 17 residues. V lost 6 bases to trimming and J lost 3 bases; unmatched junction nucleotides: 11. CDR3 nucleotide sequence: TGTGCCAGCAGTCAAAGGAGCGGGAGGGCCTTCTACAATGAGCAGTTCTTC. Translated: CASSQRSGRAFYNEQFF.

The chain couples TRBV3-1 to TRBJ2-5, with 8 bases identical to TRBD2. Per germline, CDR1 LGHDT and CDR2 YNNKEL (reference sequence). Unmatched junction bases numbered 7, after V lost 0 bases and J lost 1 base. The CDR3 has 17 amino acids. Written as DNA, the CDR3 is TGTGCCAGCAGCCAAGATCTCAGCGGGGGCCCCCAAGAGACCCAGTACTTC. Encoded protein: CASSQDLSGGPQETQYF.

The rearrangement joins TRBV7-2 to TRBJ1-1; 7 bases map to TRBD1. The CDR3 totals 15 residues. The ends lost 2 bases at V and 1 base at J; junction bases unmatched: 4. CDR1 is SGHTA and CDR2 is FQGNSA in the germline V gene. Written as DNA, the CDR3 is TGTGCCAGCAGCTTAACAGGGGTAGCGAACACTGAAGCTTTCTTT. Amino acid sequence: CASSLTGVANTEAFF.

The V gene is TRBV6-1, the J gene TRBJ2-1, with 12 bases that match TRBD2. The V gene's germline CDR1 is MNHNS and CDR2 SASEGT. The J segment lost 6 bases and the V segment lost 7 bases, leaving 7 bases of the junction unmatched. This CDR3 comprises 15 residues. The CDR3 loop reads CASTPGTSGSNEQFF. Here the CDR3 DNA reads TGTGCCAGCACCCCCGGGACTAGCGGGTCCAATGAGCAGTTCTTC.

V is TRBV7-2 and J is TRBJ2-1; 7 bases map to TRBD1. This CDR3 contains 15 residues. V shed 1 base and J 5 bases; nucleotides not matched to a gene: 5. Germline CDR1 SGHTA, CDR2 FQGNSA. In DNA form, the CDR3 reads TGTGCCAGCAGCTTAGGACCAGGGGGAAACAATGAGCAGTTCTTC. It translates to CASSLGPGGNNEQFF.

The chain recombines TRBV18 with TRBJ1-1, with a possible D match to TRBD1 (5 bases). The CDR3 has 15 residues. V shed 2 bases and J shed 4 bases, with 14 bases lying between them. CDR1 KGHSH and CDR2 LQKENI come from the germline V gene. The CDR3 nucleotides read TGTGCCAGCTCACCAGTGTTCAGGGAGGGCACTGAAGCTTTCTTT. Protein product: CASSPVFREGTEAFF.

The CDR3: CSVEGGALGTDTQYF. In DNA, the CDR3 is TGCAGCGTTGAAGGGGGGGCGCTGGGCACAGATACGCAGTATTTT. The gene calls are TRBV29-1 and TRBJ2-3, with D perhaps given as TRBD1 or TRBD2 (6 bases each). The CDR3 is 15 residues long. The V and J ends lost 1 base and 1 base respectively, with 12 bases between them. The germline CDR1 and CDR2 sequences are SQVTM and ANQGSEA.

The DNA of the CDR3 is TGTGCCAGCAGCGCCGCCGGGACAGGGCCCTACGAGCAGTACTTC. It specifies CASSAAGTGPYEQYF. The chain has TRBV7-3 and TRBJ2-7; 9 nucleotides align to TRBD1. The CDR3 runs 15 residues. Germline lookup yields CDR1 SGHTA and CDR2 FQGTGA. V was clipped by 5 bases and J by 2 bases; unmatched bases: 7.

This rearrangement joins TRBV28 to TRBJ2-1; no definite D call. The V and J ends lost 4 bases and 5 bases respectively, with 12 bases between them. The CDR3 has 14 amino acids. Germline V gives CDR1 MDHEN, CDR2 SYDVKM. The CDR3 sequence is CASSYGNRHNEQFF. DNA for the CDR3: TGTGCCAGCAGTTATGGGAACAGACACAATGAGCAGTTCTTC.

There are a few counts of this clonotype. The chain joins TRBV18 to TRBJ2-1; no clear D. The V and J ends lost 0 bases and 7 bases respectively, with 13 bases between them. CDR1 is KGHSH and CDR2 is LQKENI in the germline V gene. There are 15 residues in the CDR3. The CDR3 protein is CASSPPVSQRNEQFF. The CDR3 nucleotides are TGTGCCAGCTCACCACCGGTCTCACAGAGAAATGAGCAGTTCTTC.

This clonotype was observed a single time. The rearrangement uses TRBV6-1 and TRBJ2-5; D call uncertain. CDR1 is MNHNS, CDR2 SASEGT, per germline. This CDR3 contains 12 residues. V lost 2 bases and J 13 bases, leaving 14 bases between the germline ends. This CDR3 is CASSEYGQSGYF. The CDR3, as DNA: TGTGCCAGCAGTGAATACGGGCAGAGTGGGTACTTC.

This clonotype was counted between two and nine times. V is TRBV12-3 or TRBV12-4 and J is TRBJ2-7; the D gene is possibly TRBD1 (6 bases). With 4 bases removed from V and 6 bases from J, the gap between germline ends came to 13 bases. The CDR3 loop spans 13 amino acids. The CDR3 DNA reads as TGTGCCAGCAGTTCCCAACAGGGTGGCGAGCAGTACTTC. It codes for CASSSQQGGEQYF.

The gene calls are TRBV3-1 and TRBJ2-7; D is possibly TRBD2 (5 bases). Germline assignment: CDR1 LGHDT and CDR2 YNNKEL (reference sequence). The CDR3 has 13 amino acids. The V gene lost 2 bases and the J gene lost 7 bases, with 12 bases spanning the gap. As DNA, the CDR3 is TGTGCCAGCAGCCAATTCCCGTCGGGAGAGCAGTACTTC. Encoded protein: CASSQFPSGEQYF.

The chain recombines TRBV20-1 with TRBJ2-1; 7 bases match TRBD1. CDR3 length: 18 amino acids. V gave up 1 base and J gave up 0 bases; unmatched junction bases: 12. From germline, CDR1 is DFQATT and CDR2 SNEGSKA (reference sequence). DNA of the CDR3: TGCAGTGCTAGAGTAGCCAGGGGGTTCTTAAGCTCCTACAATGAGCAGTTCTTC. The encoded protein is CSARVARGFLSSYNEQFF.